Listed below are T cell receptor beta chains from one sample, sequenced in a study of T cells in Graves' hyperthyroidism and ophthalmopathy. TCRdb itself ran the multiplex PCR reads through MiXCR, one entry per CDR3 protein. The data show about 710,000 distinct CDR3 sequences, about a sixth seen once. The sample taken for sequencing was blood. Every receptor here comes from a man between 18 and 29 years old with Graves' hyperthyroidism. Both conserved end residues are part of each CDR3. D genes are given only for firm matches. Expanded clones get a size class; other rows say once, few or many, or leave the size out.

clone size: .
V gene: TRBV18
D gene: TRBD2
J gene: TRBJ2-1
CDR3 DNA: TGTGCCAGCTCACCACCGGGACTAGCGGGAGGTGAGCAGTTCTTC
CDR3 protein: CASSPPGLAGGEQFF

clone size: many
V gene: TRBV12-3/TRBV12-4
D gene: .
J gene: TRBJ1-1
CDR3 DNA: TGTGCCAGCAGTCGGGACTTCACTGAAGCTTTCTTT
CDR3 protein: CASSRDFTEAFF

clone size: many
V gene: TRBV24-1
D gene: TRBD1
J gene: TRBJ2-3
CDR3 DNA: TGTGCCACCAGTGATTTAGGGACAGGGTCAAGCACAGATACGCAGTATTTT
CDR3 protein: CATSDLGTGSSTDTQYF

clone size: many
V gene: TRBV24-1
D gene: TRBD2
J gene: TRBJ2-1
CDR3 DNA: TGTGCCACCAGTGATTTGGGGCTAGCGGGAGACAATGAGCAGTTCTTC
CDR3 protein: CATSDLGLAGDNEQFF

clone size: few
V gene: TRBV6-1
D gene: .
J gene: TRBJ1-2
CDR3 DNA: TGTGCCACCCACAGGGACTTATGGAGCTATGGCTACACCTTC
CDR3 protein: CATHRDLWSYGYTF

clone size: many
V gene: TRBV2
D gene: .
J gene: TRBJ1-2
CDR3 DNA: TGTGCCAGCAGTGACAGAGTTAACTATGGCTACACCTTC
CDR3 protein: CASSDRVNYGYTF

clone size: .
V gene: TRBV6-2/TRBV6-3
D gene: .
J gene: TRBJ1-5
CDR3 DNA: TGTGCCAGCAGTTACTCCCAGCAGCCCCAGCATTTT
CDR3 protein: CASSYSQQPQHF

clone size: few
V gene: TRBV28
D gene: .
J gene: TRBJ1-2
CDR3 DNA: TGTGCCAGCAGCATACGACTCTGGAGCGATGGCTACACCTTC
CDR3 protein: CASSIRLWSDGYTF

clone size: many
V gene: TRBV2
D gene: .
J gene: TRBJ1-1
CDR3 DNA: TGTGCCAGCAGTCTTGATGACAGGCCACTGAACACTGAAGCTTTCTTT
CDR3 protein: CASSLDDRPLNTEAFF

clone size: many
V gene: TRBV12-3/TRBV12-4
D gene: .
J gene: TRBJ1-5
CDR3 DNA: TGTGCCAGCAGTTTAGCCAGAAGCAATCAGCCCCAGCATTTT
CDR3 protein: CASSLARSNQPQHF

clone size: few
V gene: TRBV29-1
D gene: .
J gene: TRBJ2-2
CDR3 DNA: TGCAGCGTCGGGACGGCCGCGAACACCGGGGAGCTGTTTTTT
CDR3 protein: CSVGTAANTGELFF

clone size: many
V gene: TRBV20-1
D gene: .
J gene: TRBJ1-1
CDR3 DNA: TGCAGTGCTAGAGAAGGGAACAGACCTGAAGCTTTCTTT
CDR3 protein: CSAREGNRPEAFF

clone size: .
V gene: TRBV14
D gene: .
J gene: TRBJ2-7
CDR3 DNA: TGTGCCAGCAGCCACGCCCACGAGCAGTACTTC
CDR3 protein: CASSHAHEQYF

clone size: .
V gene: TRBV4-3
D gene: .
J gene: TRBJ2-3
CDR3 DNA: TGCGCCAGCAGCACCCACTTGACAGTCACAGATACGCAGTATTTT
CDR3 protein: CASSTHLTVTDTQYF

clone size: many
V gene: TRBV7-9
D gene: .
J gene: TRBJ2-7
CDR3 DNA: TGTGCCAGCACTAGAATTCAGGGTTACGAGCAGTACTTC
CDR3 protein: CASTRIQGYEQYF

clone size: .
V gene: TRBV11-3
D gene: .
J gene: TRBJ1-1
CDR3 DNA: TGTGCCAGCAGGGGAGAGGGAACAGGGACCATGAACACTGAAGCTTTCTTT
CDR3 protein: CASRGEGTGTMNTEAFF

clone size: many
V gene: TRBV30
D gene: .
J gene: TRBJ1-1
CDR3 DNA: TGTGCCTGGAGTCGTACTCATATGAACACTGAAGCTTTCTTT
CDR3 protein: CAWSRTHMNTEAFF

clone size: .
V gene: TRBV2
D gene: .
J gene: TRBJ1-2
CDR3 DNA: TGTGCCAGCAGTGAAGTGCTTGGGGGAGGCTACACCTTC
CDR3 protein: CASSEVLGGGYTF

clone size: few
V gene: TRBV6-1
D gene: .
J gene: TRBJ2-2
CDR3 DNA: TGTGCCAGCGGGGTTTGGGGCGGGGAGCTGTTTTTT
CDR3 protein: CASGVWGGELFF

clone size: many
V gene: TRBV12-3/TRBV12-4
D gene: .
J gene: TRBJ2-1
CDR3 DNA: TGTGCCAGCAGTTTGGACCAGTGGGGGGAGCAGTTCTTC
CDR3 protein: CASSLDQWGEQFF

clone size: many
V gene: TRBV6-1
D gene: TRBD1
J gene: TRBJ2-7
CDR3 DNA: TGTGCCAGCAGTGACCTAGGGACAGGGGGGAACGAGCAGTACTTC
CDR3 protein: CASSDLGTGGNEQYF

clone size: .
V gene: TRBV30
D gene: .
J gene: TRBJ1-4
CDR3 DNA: TGTGCCTGGAGGGAGACCCTTAATGAAAAACTGTTTTTT
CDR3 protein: CAWRETLNEKLFF

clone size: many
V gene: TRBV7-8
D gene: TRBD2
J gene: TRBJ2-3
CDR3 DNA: TGTGCCAGCAGCCCACCCAGAGGACTAGCGGGAGGAGATACGCAGTATTTT
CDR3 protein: CASSPPRGLAGGDTQYF

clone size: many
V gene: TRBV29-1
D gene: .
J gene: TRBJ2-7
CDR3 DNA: TGCAGCGTTAGTAGGTCTGGGCGGGAGCAGTACTTC
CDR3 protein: CSVSRSGREQYF

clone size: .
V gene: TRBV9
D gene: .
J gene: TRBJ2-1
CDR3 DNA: TGTGCCAGCAGCGTAGAGGGTAGACCTGGCTCCTACAATGAGCAGTTCTTC
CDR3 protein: CASSVEGRPGSYNEQFF

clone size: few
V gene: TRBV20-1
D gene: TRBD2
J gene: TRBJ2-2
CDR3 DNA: TGCAGTGCTAGTGCGGAGGCGGGGGGCACCGGGGAGCTGTTTTTT
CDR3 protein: CSASAEAGGTGELFF

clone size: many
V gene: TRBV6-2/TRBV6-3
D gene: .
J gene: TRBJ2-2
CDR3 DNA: TGTGCCAGCAGTTATTTCCGGGGGACCGGGGAGCTGTTTTTT
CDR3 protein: CASSYFRGTGELFF

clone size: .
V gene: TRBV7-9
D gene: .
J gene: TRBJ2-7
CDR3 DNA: TGTGCCAGCAGCTTGGGGGTCATGGCCTACGAGCAGTACTTC
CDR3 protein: CASSLGVMAYEQYF

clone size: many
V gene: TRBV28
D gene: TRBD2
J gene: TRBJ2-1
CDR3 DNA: TGTGCCAGCGCCCAAGCGGGAGGGGCCGACAATGAGCAGTTCTTC
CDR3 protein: CASAQAGGADNEQFF

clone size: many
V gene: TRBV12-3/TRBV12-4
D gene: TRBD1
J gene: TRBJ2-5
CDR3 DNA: TGTGCCAGCAGACCCACCGAGGGGGCGTGGGAGACCCAGTACTTC
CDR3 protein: CASRPTEGAWETQYF

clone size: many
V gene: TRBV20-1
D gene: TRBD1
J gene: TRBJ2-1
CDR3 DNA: TGCAGTGCTAGAGTTCCGGACAGGGTCTCGAATGAGCAGTTCTTC
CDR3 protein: CSARVPDRVSNEQFF

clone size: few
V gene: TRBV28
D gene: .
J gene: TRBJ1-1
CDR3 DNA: TGTGCCAGCAGTCCGGAGGCCCTCATTGAAGCTTTCTTT
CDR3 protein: CASSPEALIEAFF

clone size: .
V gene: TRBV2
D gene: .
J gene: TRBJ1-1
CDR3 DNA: TGTGCCAGCAGGTTCCAACAGGACACTGAAGCTTTCTTT
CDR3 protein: CASRFQQDTEAFF

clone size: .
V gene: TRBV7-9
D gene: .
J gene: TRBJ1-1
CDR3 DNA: TGTGCCAGCAGCGCTCTAGGGGCGGCCTGGGGTGGCGCTGAAGCTTTCTTT
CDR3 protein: CASSALGAAWGGAEAFF

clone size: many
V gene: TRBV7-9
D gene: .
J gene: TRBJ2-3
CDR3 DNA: TGTGCCAGCAGCTTGGTCAGGGCTTACACAGATACGCAGTATTTT
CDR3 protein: CASSLVRAYTDTQYF